Listed below are T cell receptor beta chains from one sample, sequenced in a study of OX40 agonist ivuxolimab in advanced cancers. The table came from immunoSEQ multiplex PCR; TCRdb's copy has only in-frame clones and leaves some out. The profile shows tens of thousands of clones, just under 85% of them singletons. The material was CD4+ or CD8+ T cells sorted from blood, obtained in a trial of the OX40 agonist ivuxolimab. These receptors were taken from an adult with an advanced solid tumor such as melanoma, head and neck, liver or kidney cancer. The CDR3 runs from the conserved cysteine through the conserved F or W. Fields, in order: CDR3 protein, J gene, clone size, V gene. For some rows the clone size is stated as once, few or many, or as a class when expanded; others skip it.

cdr3_aa: CASSPDPPGISNQPQHF
j_call: TRBJ1-5
clone_size: once
v_call: TRBV4-1

cdr3_aa: CASSPYVLGSGNTIYF
j_call: TRBJ1-3
clone_size: .
v_call: TRBV27

cdr3_aa: CASIPLRLGYGGYTF
j_call: TRBJ1-2
clone_size: .
v_call: TRBV28

cdr3_aa: CASSLGGSSNQPQHF
j_call: TRBJ1-5
clone_size: .
v_call: TRBV7-9

cdr3_aa: CASSVSGTGGYYEQYF
j_call: .
clone_size: .
v_call: TRBV19

cdr3_aa: CASSQENTEAFF
j_call: TRBJ1-1
clone_size: few
v_call: TRBV14

cdr3_aa: CASRPNQNLFGYTF
j_call: TRBJ1-2
clone_size: .
v_call: TRBV28

cdr3_aa: CAWSTGVSNTEAFF
j_call: TRBJ1-1
clone_size: .
v_call: TRBV30

cdr3_aa: CASIERDRGSDTEAFF
j_call: TRBJ1-1
clone_size: .
v_call: TRBV11-2

cdr3_aa: CASSPQSGLWDQPQHF
j_call: TRBJ1-5
clone_size: .
v_call: TRBV2

cdr3_aa: CASSVGFRDGQYEQYF
j_call: TRBJ2-7
clone_size: .
v_call: TRBV9

cdr3_aa: CASSRSGGALFGQFF
j_call: TRBJ2-1
clone_size: once
v_call: TRBV28

cdr3_aa: CSADKPQQFF
j_call: TRBJ2-1
clone_size: medium-sized
v_call: TRBV20-1

cdr3_aa: CASSFGGAFTNIQYF
j_call: TRBJ2-4
clone_size: medium-sized
v_call: TRBV5-4

cdr3_aa: CASSYSRPGAGEKLFF
j_call: TRBJ1-4
clone_size: .
v_call: TRBV6-5

cdr3_aa: CSVARGQRSYSNQPQHF
j_call: TRBJ1-5
clone_size: .
v_call: TRBV29-1

cdr3_aa: CASSPDSSYEQYF
j_call: TRBJ2-7
clone_size: .
v_call: TRBV18

cdr3_aa: CASSDFSAGTGWEQYF
j_call: TRBJ2-7
clone_size: .
v_call: TRBV6-1

cdr3_aa: CASSSGTGGSPMNSEAFF
j_call: TRBJ1-1
clone_size: once
v_call: TRBV14

cdr3_aa: CASSATGGNQPQHF
j_call: TRBJ1-5
clone_size: .
v_call: TRBV9

cdr3_aa: CASTVEASGGNVAKNIQYF
j_call: TRBJ2-4
clone_size: .
v_call: TRBV19

cdr3_aa: CAWSPTGVDLYEQYF
j_call: TRBJ2-7
clone_size: .
v_call: TRBV30

cdr3_aa: CASSFGAYSGANVLTF
j_call: TRBJ2-6
clone_size: .
v_call: TRBV7-9

cdr3_aa: CASSLAQNTDTQYF
j_call: TRBJ2-3
clone_size: .
v_call: TRBV28

cdr3_aa: CASSMAPRTTEAFF
j_call: TRBJ1-1
clone_size: .
v_call: TRBV19

cdr3_aa: CASSLGLSYNEQFF
j_call: TRBJ2-1
clone_size: .
v_call: TRBV6-1

cdr3_aa: CASSIGADYGYTF
j_call: TRBJ1-2
clone_size: .
v_call: TRBV19

cdr3_aa: CASQTGGTQNTIYF
j_call: TRBJ1-3
clone_size: .
v_call: TRBV28

cdr3_aa: CASSLGPLGVTGELFF
j_call: TRBJ2-2
clone_size: few
v_call: TRBV4-1

cdr3_aa: CASSLANYGTVKTNYGYTF
j_call: TRBJ1-2
clone_size: .
v_call: TRBV5-5